These 5 T cell receptor beta chains were all obtained from the same sample, sequenced in a study of CD8 T cells in ankylosing spondylitis. TCRdb reprocessed the 5' RACE reads with MiXCR, giving one entry per CDR3 protein. This table has over 600,000 distinct CDR3 sequences, about 20% appearing once. Study-wide results and limits: Seemingly characteristic of ankylosing spondylitis blood was a TCR beta motif consisting of several highly homologous variants.

No antigens are known for them. Input material: blood, either unsorted or a sorted T cell fraction (not recorded which). These receptors all stem from a male donor with ankylosing spondylitis.

In this sample, this clonotype turned up a few times. The chain has TRBV3-1 and TRBJ1-1; D perhaps matches TRBD1 (6 bases). Trimming left V 0 bases short and J 10 bases short, with 12 bases between. Per the germline V gene, CDR1 is LGHDT and CDR2 is YNNKEL (reference sequence). This CDR3 comprises 13 residues. CDR3 in amino acids: CASSQDQGSGAFF. The CDR3 bases are TGTGCCAGCAGCCAAGACCAGGGGAGTGGAGCTTTCTTT.

This clonotype was counted between two and nine times. The rearrangement links TRBV6-1 to TRBJ1-1, with D hard to call. The CDR3 runs to 14 residues. V gave up 6 bases and J gave up 6 bases, with 17 bases separating them. CDR1 and CDR2 (germline): MNHNS, SASEGT. CDR3 sequence (DNA): TGTGCCAGCAGAGGACCATTGACGGTCCCTGAAGCTTTCTTT. It is translated as CASRGPLTVPEAFF.

This clonotype has a handful of counts. The V call is TRBV7-9, the J call TRBJ2-5; no firm D call. The CDR3 spans 15 residues. CDR1 is SEHNR and CDR2 is FQNEAQ in the germline V gene (reference sequence). Trimming cost V 0 bases and J 1 base, with 9 bases left between them. The CDR3 coding sequence is TGTGCCAGCAGCTTAGCGATCGCGGCCCAAGAGACCCAGTACTTC. Its protein is CASSLAIAAQETQYF.

This rearrangement joins TRBV9 to TRBJ1-5; 8 bases are a match to TRBD1. The CDR3 sequence is 16 residues long. Germline V gene data show CDR1 as SGDLS and CDR2 as YYNGEE. J was trimmed by 5 bases and V by 3 bases; bases with no gene match: 10. In nucleotides, the CDR3 is TGTGCCAGCAGCGCCAAAGACAGGGGCCAGGATCAGCCCCAGCATTTT. Its protein product is CASSAKDRGQDQPQHF.

This clonotype appeared a few times. The rearrangement uses TRBV9 and TRBJ2-2; D not resolved. The CDR3 extends over 14 amino acids. V shed 7 bases and J shed 5 bases, with 15 bases lying between them. In germline, CDR1 is SGDLS, CDR2 YYNGEE. The CDR3 DNA is TGTGCCAGCGGCCCTACAGTTCGGACCGGGGAGCTGTTTTTT. Protein sequence: CASGPTVRTGELFF.